The T cell receptor beta chain under discussion was sequenced for a study of shared clonotypes between healthy human individuals. TCRdb's copy holds only in-frame clones and misses some; the assay was immunoSEQ multiplex PCR. Of roughly 200,000 clones listed, 66% were seen once; the top ten hold 10%. Those who donated were healthy HIV-negative adults, with no recent acute infections or vaccinations reported. This CDR3 is built from 16 residues. After removal of 3 bases from V and 7 bases from J, the junction contained 9 bases not matched to a gene. Germline V gene sequence: CDR1 SGHVS, CDR2 FNYEAQ. The chain combines TRBV7-6 with TRBJ1-4; TRBD1 matches at 9 bases. The sequenced sample was memory CD4+ T cells sorted from blood. As for subset: CD45RA-negative fraction. This TCR was recovered from a man aged 25 to 40 in good health. The CDR3 nucleotides read TGTGCCAGCAGCTTGACAACGGACAGGGGAGGTGAAAAACTGTTTTTT. Protein sequence: CASSLTTDRGGEKLFF.